The source of this T cell receptor (beta chain) is a study of OX40 agonist ivuxolimab in advanced cancers. About the study: Patients assigned to dose escalation were diagnosed with hepatocellular carcinoma, melanoma, renal cell or head and neck cancer.

As concerns this clone: The antigen is unknown.

General study points: Low levels of normalized T-cell clonal expansion also appeared in some nonresponders. Partial responders dosed at 0.1-3.0 mg/kg displayed clonal expansion ranking among the lowest. Expanded peripheral T cell antigen specificity was not determined.

Some clones are missing from TCRdb's copy, which holds only in-frame ones; the method was immunoSEQ multiplex PCR. The sample carries tens of thousands of clones, about 80% recorded once. CDR3 size: 12 residues. Germline V CDR1 and CDR2: SGHNT, YYREEE (reference sequence). The V gene end was trimmed by 4 bases and the J gene end by 10 bases; junction bases not matched to a gene: 4. The chain links TRBV5-4 to TRBJ2-1; 8 bases map to TRBD1. The TCR comes from an adult with an advanced solid tumor such as melanoma, head and neck, liver or kidney cancer. Sequencing was performed on CD4+ or CD8+ T cells sorted from blood, taken in a trial of the OX40 agonist ivuxolimab. In DNA form, the CDR3 reads TGTGCCAGCAGCCCGACAGGGGCGGAGCAGTTCTTC. Its protein product is CASSPTGAEQFF.